This T cell receptor (beta chain) was captured by sequencing in a study of cytomegalovirus exposure and HLA in healthy donors. Study summary: The platform used for the approximately 120 validation repertoires matched that of the roughly 700 first-cohort repertoires, a later analysis reported.

Comments on this clone: What it binds is unknown.

This CDR3 has 15 amino acids. The germline V gene has CDR1 LNHDA and CDR2 SQIVND (reference sequence). V lost 3 bases to trimming and J lost 3 bases; unmatched junction nucleotides: 4. The data were produced by immunoSEQ multiplex PCR, yet TCRdb's version contains in-frame clones alone and is incomplete. In the table there are about 170,000 clones, roughly nine tenths of which are singletons. Study-wide results and caveats: Cytomegalovirus status, reportedly, was diagnosed with high specificity and sensitivity by the classifier. Listed as cytomegalovirus-associated were around 160 TCR beta chains.

The TCR was taken from a woman in her 30s in good health and CMV-seronegative. Material: PBMCs. J is TRBJ1-3 and V is TRBV19; 8 positions agree with TRBD1. The CDR3 DNA reads TGTGCCAGTAGTATGTCAGGGGGCGGTGGAAACACCATATATTTT. Translating gives CASSMSGGGGNTIYF.